The 25 T cell receptor beta chains below were found in one sample sequenced in a study of beta chain features in type 1 diabetes. Overall study findings and caveats: Among all four CD4+ subsets, Type 1 diabetes patients had TCRB CDR3s that were moderately but significantly shorter.

No antigens are known for them. Sequencing targeted expressed TCRB transcripts, as all isolated RNA had been reverse transcribed. The protocol was immunoSEQ multiplex PCR, while the TCRdb copy is restricted to in-frame clones and leaves out a portion. Among hundreds of thousands of clones listed, over 12% were seen once. Sequenced: naive CD4+ T cells from blood. The receptors shown here come from a man aged 18 to 29 with type 1 diabetes.

This sequence joins TRBV14 and TRBJ2-2; 7 nucleotides align to TRBD1. Trimming at V came to 10 bases and at J to 4 bases, leaving 9 bases not matched to a gene. CDR3 length equals 14 residues. Germline V gene data show CDR1 as SGHDN and CDR2 as FVKESK. The chain's CDR3 is CATRDSGSTGELFF. The CDR3 DNA reads as TGTGCCACCCGGGACAGTGGGTCCACCGGGGAGCTGTTTTTT.

This chain links TRBV5-6 with TRBJ1-2; D is ambiguous. V lost 2 bases to trimming and J lost 6 bases, with 11 bases between them. CDR1 SGHDT and CDR2 YYEEEE come from the germline V gene. The CDR3 spans 13 residues. DNA of the CDR3: TGTGCCAGCAGCTTTCGTAGGCGAGATGGCTACACCTTC. The encoded protein is CASSFRRRDGYTF.

This clone appeared a single time. Other DNA sequences within the sample encode an identical CDR3. The V call is TRBV9, the J call TRBJ2-1, with 10 bases fitting TRBD2. The trim removed 0 bases at V and 5 bases at J, leaving 5 bases unmatched. Germline V gives CDR1 SGDLS, CDR2 YYNGEE. This CDR3 is 16 amino acids long. The CDR3 region has the DNA TGTGCCAGCAGCGTAGGTTGGACTAGCGGAAACAATGAGCAGTTCTTC. It specifies CASSVGWTSGNNEQFF. Using reference TRBV9 and TRBJ2-1 for the parts outside the CDR3, the full variable domain is DSGVTQTPKHLITATGQRVTLRCSPRSGDLSVYWYQQSLDQGLQFLIQYYNGEERAKGNILERFSAQQFPDLHSELNLSSLELGDSALYFCASSVGWTSGNNEQFFGPGTRLTVL.

The chain is built from TRBV6-5 and TRBJ2-7, with 10 bases fitting TRBD1. V gave up 5 bases and J gave up 0 bases; unmatched junction bases: 4. The CDR3 totals 15 residues. Per germline, CDR1 MNHEY and CDR2 SVGAGI. In DNA form, the CDR3 reads TGTGCCAGCAGTCTCGGACAGGGGGTCTCCTACGAGCAGTACTTC. This encodes CASSLGQGVSYEQYF.

The rearrangement joins TRBV30 to TRBJ2-1, with a weak D call TRBD1 (6 bases). Germline assignment: CDR1 GTSNPN and CDR2 SVGIG (reference sequence). Between the trimmed V and J ends, which lost 2 bases and 5 bases, there was a span of 19 bases. The CDR3 is 16 amino acids. CDR3: CAWSPRGHTVNNEQFF. In DNA, the CDR3 is TGTGCCTGGAGTCCCAGGGGACATACCGTTAACAATGAGCAGTTCTTC.

This clone was seen more than once but under ten times. The chain uses TRBV7-9 and TRBJ1-1; TRBD1 aligns across 7 bases. The CDR3 has 12 amino acids. CDR1 and CDR2 (germline): SEHNR, FQNEAQ (reference sequence). V shed 5 bases, J shed 11 bases, and the junction held 8 bases outside the gene matches. CDR3 in DNA: TGTGCCAGCAGCCCCGACAGGGTTTGGGCTTTCTTT. Translating it yields CASSPDRVWAFF.

This clone was observed a handful of times. The V call is TRBV4-3, the J call TRBJ2-3; possibly TRBD1 for D (5 bases). Trimming pared 0 bases from V and 4 bases from J, leaving 14 bases between. The CDR3 is 16 residues long. The germline CDR1 and CDR2 sequences are LGHNA and YSLEER. CDR3 sequence: CASSQETQGGADTQYF. CDR3 nucleotide sequence: TGCGCCAGCAGCCAAGAGACCCAGGGTGGGGCAGATACGCAGTATTTT.

This clone was recorded a few times. The chain recombines TRBV9 with TRBJ2-3; D possibly corresponds to TRBD1 (6 bases). CDR3 length: 14 amino acids. V lost 4 bases and J 2 bases, leaving 11 bases between the germline ends. Germline V gives CDR1 SGDLS, CDR2 YYNGEE. For the CDR3, the DNA is TGTGCCAGCAGCTATGGACAGTACACAGATACGCAGTATTTT. Translated: CASSYGQYTDTQYF.

The V and J genes are TRBV9 and TRBJ2-2; D uncertain. CDR1 and CDR2 from the germline V gene are SGDLS and YYNGEE. V dropped 2 bases and J dropped 3 bases, with 11 bases sitting between them. The CDR3 has 15 residues. The CDR3 DNA reads as TGTGCCAGCAGCGTCGAAGGGATCGACACCGGGGAGCTGTTTTTT. Protein sequence: CASSVEGIDTGELFF.

The chain combines TRBV6-5 with TRBJ2-7; D remains unclear. Trimming took off 2 bases at V and 3 bases at J, with 14 bases between the two ends. Germline CDR1 and CDR2: MNHEY and SVGAGI. The CDR3 has 15 residues. This chain's CDR3 is CASSYGGEPGYEQYF. For the CDR3, the DNA is TGTGCCAGCAGTTACGGTGGGGAACCAGGCTACGAGCAGTACTTC.

This clone was counted between two and nine times. The J gene is TRBJ2-1, the V gene TRBV6-5; TRBD1 aligns across 11 bases. CDR3 length: 13 residues. Germline V gene lookup returns CDR1 MNHEY and CDR2 SVGAGI. The trim removed 6 bases at V and 14 bases at J, leaving 9 bases unmatched. CDR3: CASSGQGARGEFF. The CDR3 bases are TGTGCCAGCAGCGGACAGGGGGCGAGGGGGGAGTTCTTC.

The chain combines TRBV9 with TRBJ1-6; D is uncertain. There are 13 residues in the CDR3. Germline V gene data show CDR1 as SGDLS and CDR2 as YYNGEE. V was shortened by 3 bases and J by 10 bases, with 11 bases between the two germline ends. DNA of the CDR3: TGTGCCAGCAGCGCCCTAACACCATCACCCCTCCACTTT. It translates to CASSALTPSPLHF.

J is TRBJ2-5 and V is TRBV18; D is possibly TRBD1 or TRBD2 (6 bases each). CDR1 is KGHSH, CDR2 LQKENI, per germline. The CDR3 length is 15 residues. V was shortened by 3 bases and J by 5 bases, with 16 bases between the two germline ends. CDR3 loop: CASSPLRGPWETQYF. Here the CDR3 DNA reads TGTGCCAGCTCACCTCTACGGGGGCCGTGGGAGACCCAGTACTTC.

The V and J genes are TRBV30 and TRBJ1-2; unclear D gene. Germline V gene lookup returns CDR1 GTSNPN and CDR2 SVGIG (reference sequence). The CDR3 extends over 15 amino acids. The V end lost 6 bases, the J end lost 2 bases, and 19 bases lay between the germline ends. The CDR3 reads CACYMGGRENYGYTF. CDR3 DNA: TGTGCCTGCTATATGGGAGGCAGAGAGAACTATGGCTACACCTTC. Variable domain in full (rest from reference TRBV30 and TRBJ1-2): SQTIHQWPATLVQPVGSPLSLECTVEGTSNPNLYWYRQAAGRGLQLLFYSVGIGQISSEVPQNLSASRPQDRQFILSSKKLLLSDSGFYLCACYMGGRENYGYTFGSGTRLTVV.

The chain carries TRBV4-3 and TRBJ2-1; D unclear. V was shortened by 1 base and J by 5 bases, with 12 bases between the two germline ends. This CDR3 has 15 amino acids. Germline V gives CDR1 LGHNA, CDR2 YSLEER. CDR3 loop: CASSQAGARNNEQFF. The CDR3 coding sequence is TGCGCCAGCAGCCAAGCTGGAGCGAGGAACAATGAGCAGTTCTTC.

This clone was counted only a few times. The CDR3: CASSQVETGDGYTF. The CDR3 nucleotides are TGTGCCAGCAGCCAAGTTGAGACTGGGGATGGCTACACCTTC. V gene TRBV14 combines with J gene TRBJ1-2; D is ambiguous. The V end lost 1 base, the J end lost 6 bases, and 12 bases lay between the germline ends. Germline CDR1 is SGHDN and CDR2 is FVKESK. This CDR3 is 14 amino acids long.

This chain links TRBV25-1 with TRBJ1-4; 9 bases line up with TRBD1. The V and J ends lost 6 bases and 8 bases, in that order; junction bases with no gene match: 4. Germline V lookup: CDR1 MGHDK, CDR2 SYGVNS. The CDR3 is 13 residues long. This CDR3 is CASRGTGSEKLFF. CDR3 bases: TGTGCCAGCAGAGGGACAGGGTCGGAAAAACTGTTTTTT. The full variable domain, completed using reference TRBV25-1 and TRBJ1-4, is EADIYQTPRYLVIGTGKKITLECSQTMGHDKMYWYQQDPGMELHLIHYSYGVNSTEKGDLSSESTVSRIRTEHFPLTLESARPSHTSQYLCASRGTGSEKLFFGSGTQLSVL.

This clone showed up just a few times. This chain uses TRBV30 with TRBJ2-7, with TRBD1 identical over 8 bases. Germline trimming cut 3 bases from V and 0 bases from J; bases unmatched to any gene: 7. The CDR3 covers 15 residues. CDR1 and CDR2 (germline): GTSNPN, SVGIG (reference sequence). The CDR3 protein is CAWRVWDRSSYEQYF. DNA for the CDR3: TGTGCCTGGAGAGTGTGGGACAGGAGCTCCTACGAGCAGTACTTC.

This clone was found a few times. The CDR3 reads CASSTWVTSGANVLTF. CDR3 in DNA: TGTGCCAGCAGCACCTGGGTTACCTCTGGGGCCAACGTCCTGACTTTC. This chain uses TRBV13 with TRBJ2-6; no firm D call. The V end lost 5 bases, the J end lost 0 bases, and 11 bases lay between the germline ends. CDR3 length equals 16 residues. CDR1 is PRHDT and CDR2 is FYEKMQ in the germline V gene (reference sequence). The variable domain in full, with the rest retrieved from reference TRBV13 and TRBJ2-6, is AAGVIQSPRHLIKEKRETATLKCYPIPRHDTVYWYQQGPGQDPQFLISFYEKMQSDKGSIPDRFSAQQFSDYHSELNMSSLELGDSALYFCASSTWVTSGANVLTFGAGSRLTVL.

This rearrangement joins TRBV4-2 to TRBJ2-7; weak D call: TRBD2 (5 bases). V lost 0 bases, J lost 1 base, and 7 bases lay in between. CDR3 size: 14 residues. Germline V gene data show CDR1 as LGHNA and CDR2 as YNFKEQ. The CDR3 nucleotides read TGTGCCAGCAGCCAAGACGGGGTTTCCTACGAGCAGTACTTC. It codes for CASSQDGVSYEQYF.

This clone was seen a few times. V is TRBV7-2 and J is TRBJ2-2, with a possible D match to TRBD1 (5 bases). V lost 7 bases and J lost 4, with 13 bases in between. The CDR3 runs 14 residues. Germline V gene lookup returns CDR1 SGHTA and CDR2 FQGNSA. CDR3 DNA: TGTGCCAGCAACCACGCCAGGGTCACCGGGGAGCTGTTTTTT. The encoded protein is CASNHARVTGELFF.

This clone has only a few counts. The CDR3 DNA reads TGTGCCAGCAGATGGACAGGGAGGGACTATGGCTACACCTTC. This translates into CASRWTGRDYGYTF. V usage is TRBV5-4 and J usage is TRBJ1-2; 8 bases map to TRBD1. Germline CDR1 reads SGHNT; CDR2 reads YYREEE (reference sequence). The V and J ends lost 5 bases and 3 bases, in that order; junction bases with no gene match: 6. The CDR3 consists of 14 residues.

The chain links TRBV11-2 to TRBJ2-1, with TRBD2 matching over 8 bases. This CDR3 comprises 15 residues. V dropped 6 bases and J dropped 1; count of bases not matched to a gene: 5. Germline V gene data show CDR1 as SGHAT and CDR2 as FQNNGV. CDR3 region: CASRRPGGSYNEQFF. The CDR3 DNA reads as TGTGCCAGCAGGCGGCCGGGGGGGTCCTACAATGAGCAGTTCTTC.

This clone was counted between two and nine times. V gene TRBV7-2 combines with J gene TRBJ1-6; possible D gene TRBD1, 6 bases. V lost 1 base to trimming and J lost 8 bases, with 12 bases between them. In germline, CDR1 is SGHTA, CDR2 FQGNSA. The CDR3 has 15 residues. CDR3 in DNA: TGTGCCAGCAGCTTAGTTCGGGGGGCGGATTCACCCCTCCACTTT. Translated: CASSLVRGADSPLHF.

On this clone itself: The junction departs from germline at one end; a sequencing error may be responsible. The gene calls are TRBV7-2 and TRBJ1-2; D perhaps matches TRBD1 (5 bases). The germline gives CDR1 SGHTA, CDR2 FQGNSA. The CDR3 sequence is 13 residues long. Here the CDR3 DNA reads TGTGCCAGCAGCCCCGGTGGGAATCAACGGGACTTCTTC. This gives the protein CASSPGGNQRDFF.